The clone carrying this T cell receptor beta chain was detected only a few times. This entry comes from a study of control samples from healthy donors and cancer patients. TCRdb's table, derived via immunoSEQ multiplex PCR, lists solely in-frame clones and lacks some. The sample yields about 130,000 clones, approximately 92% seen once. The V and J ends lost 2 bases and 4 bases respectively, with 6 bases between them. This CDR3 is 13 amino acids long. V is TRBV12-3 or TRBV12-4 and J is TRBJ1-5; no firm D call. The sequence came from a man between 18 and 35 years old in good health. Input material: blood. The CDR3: CASSLKRNQPQHF. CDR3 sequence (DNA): TGTGCCAGCAGTTTAAAGCGTAATCAGCCCCAGCATTTT.